This T cell receptor beta chain emerged from a study of identical twins. The study's findings and limits: The study found excess low generation probability among twin-shared out-of-frame alpha sequences. Excess sharing by twins proved weaker in beta out-of-frame sequences. It was possible that invariant MAIT and iNKT cells partly confounded the zero-insertion analyses.

TCRdb independently ran MiXCR on the 5' RACE reads; one entry per CDR3 protein. The data hold 100,000 or so distinct CDR3 sequences, with under 6.5% observed a single time. The length of the CDR3 is 14 residues. The germline V and J ends were trimmed by 2 bases and 3 bases, with 8 bases remaining between them. Per the germline V gene, CDR1 is SNHLY and CDR2 is FYNNEI. The sample holds many counts of this clonotype. The target antigen is unknown. Sequencing input: memory T cells sorted from blood. This receptor was identified in a woman in her fifties or sixties in good health. The chain is built from TRBV2 and TRBJ2-1, with D uncertain. The CDR3 DNA is TGTGCCAGCAGTGAAAGGAGTAACTACAATGAGCAGTTCTTC. Translating gives CASSERSNYNEQFF. The variable domain in full, completed from reference TRBV2 and TRBJ2-1, reads EPEVTQTPSHQVTQMGQEVILRCVPISNHLYFYWYRQILGQKVEFLVSFYNNEISEKSEIFDDQFSVERPDGSNFTLKIRSTKLEDSAMYFCASSERSNYNEQFFGPGTRLTVL.